This TCR beta chain derives from a study of a mutant IDH1 vaccine in newly diagnosed glioma. Study-wide results and caveats: Changes in top peripheral clonotypes did not appear linked to pseudoprogression.

Time point specified: baseline, week 1 (first vaccination visit). Treatment in this sample: pre-vaccination baseline after standard-of-care therapy. Concerning this clone: Antigen specificity is unknown.

Sequencing used immunoSEQ multiplex PCR; TCRdb keeps in-frame clones, though not all of them. The sample records about 88,000 clones, around 80% being singletons. The CDR3 has 14 residues. V shed 3 bases and J shed 5 bases, with 17 bases lying between them. Germline V CDR1 and CDR2: GTSNPN, SVGIG (reference sequence). The sequence derives from a middle-aged man with glioma. Some clones in this sample may be carry-over from other donors' samples. The chain uses TRBV30 and TRBJ2-7; D might be TRBD2 (6 bases). Material: PBMCs, obtained from a glioma patient treated with radiotherapy, temozolomide or both. The CDR3 reads CAWRRPGRSNEQYF. The CDR3 DNA is TGTGCCTGGAGACGACCGGGGAGGAGTAACGAGCAGTACTTC.